This T cell receptor (beta chain) was recovered during a study of blood T cell repertoires in COVID-19. Study details: Samples taken during acute and convalescent COVID-19 were collected in the United States, Italy and Spain. Sample material is recorded as cDNA or gDNA derived from T cells, B-cell-depleted T cells, or PBMCs.

Original data processing: It was from reference gene primer amplification that nucleated cell counts were estimated. The assay was immunoSEQ multiplex PCR, and TCRdb's table has in-frame clones only and misses some. V and J calls plus clone size are reproduced from that table; the DNA served to infer D and trimming. The data contain about 290,000 clones, 85% to 90% of them singletons. A Seattle source enrolled patients during active infection and followed them longitudinally. CDR1 SGHRS and CDR2 YFSETQ come from the germline V gene. Trimming pared 4 bases from V and 3 bases from J, leaving 16 bases between. This CDR3 is 15 amino acids long.

V and J are TRBV5-1 and TRBJ2-5; TRBD1 might be the D (5 bases). The receptor comes from a woman aged 25 to 39 with COVID-19, enrolled during active disease. Sample: peripheral blood. The CDR3 spells CASSPDPGHEETQYF. The CDR3 nucleotides read TGCGCCAGCAGCCCCGATCCTGGACACGAAGAGACCCAGTACTTC.